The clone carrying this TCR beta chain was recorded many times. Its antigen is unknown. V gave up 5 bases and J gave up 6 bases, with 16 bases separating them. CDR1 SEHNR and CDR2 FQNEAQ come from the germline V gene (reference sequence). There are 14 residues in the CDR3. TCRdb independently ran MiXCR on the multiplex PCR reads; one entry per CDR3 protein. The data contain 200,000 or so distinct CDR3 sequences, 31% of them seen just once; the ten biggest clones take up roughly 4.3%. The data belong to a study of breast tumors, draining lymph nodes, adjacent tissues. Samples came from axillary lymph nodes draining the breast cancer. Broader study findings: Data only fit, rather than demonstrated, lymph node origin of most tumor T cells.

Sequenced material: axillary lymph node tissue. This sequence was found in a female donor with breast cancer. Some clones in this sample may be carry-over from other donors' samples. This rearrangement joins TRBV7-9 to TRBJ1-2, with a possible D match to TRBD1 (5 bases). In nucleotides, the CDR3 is TGTGCCAGCAGCCTCCGATCAGGGTTTCATGGCTACACCTTC. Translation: CASSLRSGFHGYTF.